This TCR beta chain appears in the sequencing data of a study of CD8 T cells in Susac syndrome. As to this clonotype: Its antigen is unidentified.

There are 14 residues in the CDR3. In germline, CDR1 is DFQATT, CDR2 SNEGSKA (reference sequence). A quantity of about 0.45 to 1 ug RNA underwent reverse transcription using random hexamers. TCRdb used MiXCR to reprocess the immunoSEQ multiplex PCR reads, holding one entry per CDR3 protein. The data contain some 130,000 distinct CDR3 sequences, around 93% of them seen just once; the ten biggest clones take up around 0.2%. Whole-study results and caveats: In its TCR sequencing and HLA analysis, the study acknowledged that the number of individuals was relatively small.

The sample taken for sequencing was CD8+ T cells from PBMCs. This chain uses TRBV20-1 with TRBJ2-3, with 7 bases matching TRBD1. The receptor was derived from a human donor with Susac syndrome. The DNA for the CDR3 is TGCAGCGCCTACACAGGGGAAGGAACAGATACGCAGTATTTT. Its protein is CSAYTGEGTDTQYF.